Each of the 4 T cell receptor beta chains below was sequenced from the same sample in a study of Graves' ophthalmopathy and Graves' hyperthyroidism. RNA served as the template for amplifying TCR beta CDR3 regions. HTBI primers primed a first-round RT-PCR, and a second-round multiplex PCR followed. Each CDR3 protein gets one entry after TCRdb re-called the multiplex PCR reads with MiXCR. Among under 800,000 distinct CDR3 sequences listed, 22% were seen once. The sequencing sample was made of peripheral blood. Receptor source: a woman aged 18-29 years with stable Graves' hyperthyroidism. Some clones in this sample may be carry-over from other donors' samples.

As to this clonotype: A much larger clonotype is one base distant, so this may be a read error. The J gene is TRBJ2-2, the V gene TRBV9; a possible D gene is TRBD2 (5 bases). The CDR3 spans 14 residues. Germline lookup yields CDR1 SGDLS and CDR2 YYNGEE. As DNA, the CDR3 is TGTGCCAGCAGCGTACAAGTGGTTCCCGGGGAGCTGTGTTTT. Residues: CASSVQVVPGELCF.

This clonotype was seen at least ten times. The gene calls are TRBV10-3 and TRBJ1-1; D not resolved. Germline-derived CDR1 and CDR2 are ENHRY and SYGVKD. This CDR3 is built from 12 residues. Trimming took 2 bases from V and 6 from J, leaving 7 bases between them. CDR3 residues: CAISEKIAEAFF. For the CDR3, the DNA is TGTGCCATCAGTGAGAAAATAGCTGAAGCTTTCTTT.

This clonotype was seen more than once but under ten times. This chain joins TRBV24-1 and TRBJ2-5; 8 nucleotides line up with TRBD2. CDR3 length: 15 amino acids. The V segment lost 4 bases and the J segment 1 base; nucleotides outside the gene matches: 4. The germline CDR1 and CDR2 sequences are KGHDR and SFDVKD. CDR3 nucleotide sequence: TGTGCCACCAGTGACCCGGGGACTAGCCAAGAGACCCAGTACTTC. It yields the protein CATSDPGTSQETQYF.

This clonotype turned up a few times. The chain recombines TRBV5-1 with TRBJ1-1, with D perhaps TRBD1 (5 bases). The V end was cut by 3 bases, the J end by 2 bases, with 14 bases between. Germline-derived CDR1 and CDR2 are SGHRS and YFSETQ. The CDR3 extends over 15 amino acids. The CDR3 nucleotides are TGCGCCAGCAGCTCCCCCGTGGGGGAAAACACTGAAGCTTTCTTT. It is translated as CASSSPVGENTEAFF.